This T cell receptor beta chain was captured by sequencing in a study of STAT3 mutations in large granular lymphocyte leukemia. Study context: Roughly half the longitudinally sequenced T-LGLL patients had canonical STAT3 mutations. Study results and caveats: Differing intervals and regimens complicate linking therapy response to clone burden. Samples missed the first appearance of the clone. Every T-cell large granular lymphocyte leukemia patient had at least one immunodominant TCR beta clonotype.

Repertoires were generated with immunoSEQ multiplex PCR, while TCRdb's copy carries only in-frame clones and drops some. The sample contains some 2,400 clones, roughly 53% of which appear only once. In its sample, this clone was seen a few times. Its specificity is not known. Germline V CDR1 and CDR2: MGHDK, SYGVNS. This CDR3 has 14 residues. The V end was cut by 6 bases, the J end by 0 bases, with 9 bases between. Sequenced input: peripheral blood mononuclear cells. V is TRBV25-1 and J is TRBJ1-3; D is unresolved. The receptor was derived from a man aged 55 to 70 with T-cell large granular lymphocyte leukemia. Some clones in this sample may be carry-over from other donors' samples. In DNA, the CDR3 is TGTGCCAGCAGCCACACATCCTCTGGAAACACCATATATTTT. It encodes CASSHTSSGNTIYF.